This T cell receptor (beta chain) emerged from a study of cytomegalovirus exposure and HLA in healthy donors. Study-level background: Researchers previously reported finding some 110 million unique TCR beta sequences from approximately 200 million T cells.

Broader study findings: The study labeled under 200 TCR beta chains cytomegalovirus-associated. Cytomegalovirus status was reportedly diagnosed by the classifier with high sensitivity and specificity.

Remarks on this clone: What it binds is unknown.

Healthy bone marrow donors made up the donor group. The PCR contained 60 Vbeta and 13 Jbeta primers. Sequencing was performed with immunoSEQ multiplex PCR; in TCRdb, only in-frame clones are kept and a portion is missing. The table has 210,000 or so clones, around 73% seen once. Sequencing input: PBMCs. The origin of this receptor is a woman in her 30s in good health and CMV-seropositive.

In DNA, the CDR3 is TGTGCCAGCACTCCGGGTCTCAATCAGCCCCAGCATTTT. Its translation: CASTPGLNQPQHF. V and J are TRBV27 and TRBJ1-5; D not certain. V lost 7 bases to trimming and J lost 3 bases, with 10 bases between them. Germline loops: CDR1 MNHEY, CDR2 SMNVEV (reference sequence). This CDR3 has 13 residues.